Below, 31 T cell receptor beta chains from the same sample are listed, as sequenced in a study of blood T cell repertoires in COVID-19. The repertoire was sequenced with immunoSEQ multiplex PCR; TCRdb's copy has only in-frame clones and lacks some. The table has about 200,000 clones, about 90% seen once; the top ten hold 2% to 2.5%. The sample was PBMCs or T cells enriched from blood (not recorded which). Source of these receptors: a woman aged 25-40 years who had recovered from COVID-19.

The rearrangement joins TRBV19 to TRBJ2-1; possibly TRBD2 for D (6 bases). Between the trimmed V and J ends, which lost 7 bases and 0 bases, there was a span of 10 bases. CDR3 length: 14 amino acids. CDR1 is LNHDA, CDR2 SQIVND, per germline (reference sequence). DNA of the CDR3: TGTGCCAGTAAGGACGGGAGCTCCTACAATGAGCAGTTCTTC. It yields the protein CASKDGSSYNEQFF.

The J gene is TRBJ2-1, the V gene TRBV27; D may be TRBD1 (6 bases). Germline V gives CDR1 MNHEY, CDR2 SMNVEV (reference sequence). CDR3 length: 15 residues. V lost 5 bases to trimming and J lost 1 base, with 12 bases between them. CDR3 sequence reads: CASSLGAPSYNEQFF. As DNA, the CDR3 is TGTGCCAGCAGTCTGGGGGCCCCTTCCTACAATGAGCAGTTCTTC.

This clone was found many times. This chain links TRBV2 with TRBJ2-1, with D possibly being TRBD1 (5 bases). This CDR3 is 13 amino acids long. Germline V gene sequence: CDR1 SNHLY, CDR2 FYNNEI. V was clipped by 6 bases and J by 4 bases, with 10 bases between them. Written as DNA, the CDR3 is TGTGCCAGCAGGGGGCGAATATACAATGAGCAGTTCTTC. The encoded protein is CASRGRIYNEQFF.

This clone was picked up one time. The V and J genes are TRBV5-8 and TRBJ1-5, with D unclear. This CDR3 is built from 15 residues. Germline V lookup: CDR1 SGHTS, CDR2 YDEGEE. Trimming took off 0 bases at V and 3 bases at J, with 10 bases between the two ends. The CDR3 bases are TGTGCCAGCAGCTTGGGTTACAGTTCCAATCAGCCCCAGCATTTT. Encoded protein: CASSLGYSSNQPQHF.

Only one count was recorded for this clone. The chain is built from TRBV27 and TRBJ1-2; TRBD1 agrees at 9 bases. Looked up from germline, CDR1 is MNHEY and CDR2 is SMNVEV (reference sequence). CDR3 length: 16 residues. V gave up 6 bases and J gave up 2 bases; unmatched junction bases: 10. CDR3 region: CASSFGTGRGNYGYTF. DNA of the CDR3: TGTGCCAGCAGCTTCGGGACAGGGCGGGGGAACTATGGCTACACCTTC.

This clone was observed a single time. This chain uses TRBV4-1 with TRBJ1-3; TRBD1 might be the D (5 bases). The CDR3 spans 16 residues. CDR1 is MGHRA, CDR2 YSYEKL, per germline. V lost 0 bases and J 3 bases, leaving 12 bases between the germline ends. The CDR3 reads CASSQESGAVGNTIYF. The DNA for the CDR3 is TGCGCCAGCAGCCAAGAGAGTGGGGCCGTTGGAAACACCATATATTTT.

This clone was picked up a small number of times. The rearrangement uses TRBV19 and TRBJ1-5, with 9 bases aligning to TRBD1. J lost 5 bases, V lost 8 bases, and 7 bases had no gene match. Germline V gene sequence: CDR1 LNHDA, CDR2 SQIVND (reference sequence). The CDR3 sequence is 14 residues long. CDR3 DNA: TGTGCCAGTGCGACAGGGGGATCGGATCAGCCCCAGCATTTT. It encodes CASATGGSDQPQHF.

V gene TRBV6-5 combines with J gene TRBJ2-5, with D perhaps TRBD2 (6 bases). The CDR3 totals 13 residues. CDR1 is MNHEY, CDR2 SVGAGI, per germline. V gave up 6 bases and J gave up 2 bases, with 10 bases separating them. The CDR3 sequence: CASSRGAQETQYF. CDR3 bases: TGTGCCAGCAGCCGCGGGGCGCAAGAGACCCAGTACTTC.

This chain links TRBV24-1 with TRBJ1-2; 7 bases map to TRBD1. CDR3 length: 14 residues. V dropped 5 bases and J dropped 7; count of bases not matched to a gene: 9. The germline gives CDR1 KGHDR, CDR2 SFDVKD. The CDR3 protein is CATSATDRESGYTF. Here the CDR3 DNA reads TGTGCCACCAGTGCCACAGACAGGGAGTCTGGCTACACCTTC.

The V gene is TRBV30, the J gene TRBJ1-2; 9 bases are shared with TRBD1. This CDR3 comprises 13 residues. Per the germline V gene, CDR1 is GTSNPN and CDR2 is SVGIG (reference sequence). J gave up 6 bases and V 0 bases, and 2 bases lay outside the gene matches. CDR3 sequence (DNA): TGTGCCTGGAGTGTTGGACAGGGGAATGGCTACACCTTC. As protein: CAWSVGQGNGYTF.

This sequence joins TRBV24-1 and TRBJ2-4; TRBD2 agrees at 10 bases. Unmatched junction bases numbered 7, after V lost 9 bases and J lost 9 bases. Germline-derived CDR1 and CDR2 are KGHDR and SFDVKD. The CDR3 has 13 amino acids. The CDR3 sequence is CATASGRDAIQYF. The DNA for the CDR3 is TGTGCCACCGCAAGCGGGAGGGACGCCATTCAGTACTTC.

This chain links TRBV4-2 with TRBJ2-1; 15 nucleotides line up with TRBD2. This CDR3 spans 17 amino acids. The V gene end was trimmed by 8 bases and the J gene end by 8 bases; junction bases not matched to a gene: 13. Germline values: CDR1 LGHNA, CDR2 YNFKEQ. Here the CDR3 DNA reads TGTGCCAGCTTAAGTGACCCGGGACTAGCGGGAGGAGATGAGCAGTTCTTC. Translation: CASLSDPGLAGGDEQFF.

CDR3: CATSRDWAAPSNQPQHF. The CDR3 region has the DNA TGTGCCACCAGCAGAGATTGGGCCGCACCTAGCAATCAGCCCCAGCATTTT. V gene TRBV15 combines with J gene TRBJ1-5; no clear D gene. This CDR3 is built from 17 residues. V gave up 0 bases and J gave up 0 bases, with 12 bases separating them. Germline CDR1 is LNHNV and CDR2 is YYDKDF (reference sequence).

This chain joins TRBV6-5 and TRBJ1-1; possible D gene TRBD1, 6 bases. The CDR3 consists of 14 residues. V was pared by 6 bases and J by 4 bases, with 15 bases between. Germline values: CDR1 MNHEY, CDR2 SVGAGI. CDR3 sequence reads: CASSQKQGPTEAFF. The CDR3 nucleotides are TGTGCCAGCAGCCAAAAACAGGGCCCCACTGAAGCTTTCTTT.

The rearrangement uses TRBV25-1 and TRBJ1-2; D possibly corresponds to TRBD1 (6 bases). Looked up from germline, CDR1 is MGHDK and CDR2 is SYGVNS. The CDR3 is made up of 14 amino acids. Trimming took 3 bases from V and 6 from J, leaving 14 bases between them. The CDR3: CASSDPRGADGYTF. The CDR3 region has the DNA TGTGCCAGCAGTGACCCCAGGGGCGCAGATGGCTACACCTTC.

The chain recombines TRBV15 with TRBJ2-7; D possibly corresponds to TRBD1 (7 bases). The CDR3 contains 14 residues. V lost 2 bases to trimming and J lost 7 bases, with 15 bases between them. Germline V gene data show CDR1 as LNHNV and CDR2 as YYDKDF (reference sequence). In DNA, the CDR3 is TGTGCCACCAGCAGAAGTGGGCAGGGGGGTGAGCAGTACTTC. It yields the protein CATSRSGQGGEQYF.

The chain uses TRBV7-8 and TRBJ1-6; TRBD1 agrees at 8 bases. Germline assignment: CDR1 SGHVS and CDR2 FQNEAQ. CDR3 size: 14 residues. The ends lost 4 bases at V and 7 bases at J; junction bases unmatched: 3. DNA for the CDR3: TGTGCCAGCAGCTCGGGACAGGTCAATTCACCCCTCCACTTT. Translated: CASSSGQVNSPLHF.

This rearrangement joins TRBV11-2 to TRBJ1-2; TRBD1 matches 7 bases. Trimming removed 5 bases from V and 5 bases from J; junction bases left unmatched: 11. Germline V gene sequence: CDR1 SGHAT, CDR2 FQNNGV. The CDR3 totals 15 residues. For the CDR3, the DNA is TGTGCCAGCAGCCATACAACAGGGGTATCATATGGCTACACCTTC. It is translated as CASSHTTGVSYGYTF.

The rearrangement joins TRBV6-5 to TRBJ2-6, with 8 bases matching TRBD1. Losses at the gene ends were 9 bases for V and 3 bases for J; bases not matched to a gene: 7. The CDR3 is 15 amino acids. Germline V gene sequence: CDR1 MNHEY, CDR2 SVGAGI. The DNA for the CDR3 is TGTGCCAGATCCCAGGGGGCTGGTGGGGCCAACGTCCTGACTTTC. Residues: CARSQGAGGANVLTF.

This chain connects TRBV14 to TRBJ2-7, with D possibly TRBD1 on 6 matching bases. Deletions cut 1 base from V and 6 bases from J, with 10 bases between. This CDR3 spans 13 amino acids. Germline loops: CDR1 SGHDN, CDR2 FVKESK. This chain's CDR3 is CASSQGGRLEQYF. CDR3 DNA sequence: TGTGCCAGCAGCCAAGGGGGGCGCCTCGAGCAGTACTTC.

This rearrangement joins TRBV7-8 to TRBJ2-1, with 7 bases lining up with TRBD1. Germline lookup yields CDR1 SGHVS and CDR2 FQNEAQ. J gave up 2 bases and V 5 bases, and 3 bases lay outside the gene matches. CDR3 length: 14 amino acids. CDR3 coding DNA: TGTGCCAGCAGCGTCAGGGGGACCTACAATGAGCAGTTCTTC. The encoded protein is CASSVRGTYNEQFF.

V gene TRBV6-1 combines with J gene TRBJ2-5, with D tentatively TRBD2 (6 bases). Trimming removed 1 base at V and 5 bases at J, with 20 bases between. The CDR3 sequence is 17 residues long. Germline assignment: CDR1 MNHNS and CDR2 SASEGT. CDR3 in DNA: TGTGCCAGCAGTGAAGGACGGATAGCCGGGAGAGGGGAGACCCAGTACTTC. This codes for CASSEGRIAGRGETQYF.

The chain uses TRBV9 and TRBJ2-3, with TRBD2 matching 7 bases. V was pared by 0 bases and J by 1 base, with 8 bases of the junction left unmatched. CDR1 and CDR2 from the germline V gene are SGDLS and YYNGEE. The CDR3 contains 17 residues. CDR3 DNA: TGTGCCAGCAGCGTAGCTGTGGCAGGGAGGGGCACAGATACGCAGTATTTT. Translation: CASSVAVAGRGTDTQYF. The full variable domain, in which reference TRBV9 and TRBJ2-3 provide the parts outside the CDR3, is DSGVTQTPKHLITATGQRVTLRCSPRSGDLSVYWYQQSLDQGLQFLIQYYNGEERAKGNILERFSAQQFPDLHSELNLSSLELGDSALYFCASSVAVAGRGTDTQYFGPGTRLTVL.

The chain has TRBV19 and TRBJ1-2; 11 nucleotides match TRBD1. In germline, CDR1 is LNHDA, CDR2 SQIVND (reference sequence). The J segment lost 4 bases and the V segment lost 4 bases, leaving 11 bases of the junction unmatched. The CDR3 covers 17 residues. The chain's CDR3 is CASSTLGQGAAGYGYTF. DNA of the CDR3: TGTGCCAGTAGTACCCTCGGACAGGGGGCCGCAGGCTATGGCTACACCTTC.

The chain employs TRBV4-3 and TRBJ2-5; the D gene is possibly TRBD2 (5 bases). Germline CDR1 and CDR2: LGHNA and YSLEER. CDR3 length: 15 amino acids. Between the trimmed V and J ends, which lost 1 base and 1 base, there was a span of 10 bases. As DNA, the CDR3 is TGCGCCAGCAGCCAAGGTCTAGCAATCCAAGAGACCCAGTACTTC. Its protein is CASSQGLAIQETQYF.

The V gene is TRBV5-8, the J gene TRBJ1-2; the D is unclear. In germline, CDR1 is SGHTS, CDR2 YDEGEE. The V end lost 0 bases, the J end lost 9 bases, and 6 bases lay between the germline ends. This CDR3 is 11 amino acids long. Here the CDR3 reads CASSLVRSYTF. The CDR3 DNA reads as TGTGCCAGCAGCTTGGTTAGAAGCTACACCTTC.

V usage is TRBV11-3 and J usage is TRBJ1-1; 9 bases are a match to TRBD1. Unmatched junction bases numbered 2, after V lost 1 base and J lost 5 bases. The germline CDR1 and CDR2 sequences are SGHNT and YENEEA. The CDR3 covers 14 residues. This CDR3 is CASSLGQGETEAFF. In nucleotides, the CDR3 is TGTGCCAGCAGCTTAGGACAGGGGGAAACTGAAGCTTTCTTT.

The chain has TRBV7-3 and TRBJ2-1; 8 nucleotides agree with TRBD2. The CDR3 covers 16 residues. Germline V gives CDR1 SGHTA, CDR2 FQGTGA. V was clipped by 5 bases and J by 2 bases; unmatched bases: 8. The CDR3 loop is CASSLRSAGAYNEQFF. The CDR3 DNA sequence: TGTGCCAGCAGCCTACGGTCAGCGGGGGCCTACAATGAGCAGTTCTTC.

This clone was detected many times. This chain connects TRBV20-1 to TRBJ1-1; D perhaps matches TRBD1 (6 bases). The CDR3 length is 13 residues. The ends were cut back, 3 bases at V and 1 base at J, with 9 bases in the middle. Per germline, CDR1 DFQATT and CDR2 SNEGSKA (reference sequence). In DNA, the CDR3 is TGCAGTGCTAGTGCAGGGGAGAACACTGAAGCTTTCTTT. It specifies CSASAGENTEAFF.

This chain links TRBV6-5 with TRBJ1-2; 9 nucleotides line up with TRBD1. CDR3 length: 14 residues. V shed 4 bases, J shed 7 bases, and the junction held 7 bases outside the gene matches. Germline values: CDR1 MNHEY, CDR2 SVGAGI. The chain's CDR3 is CASSSQGARFGYTF. The CDR3, as DNA: TGTGCCAGCAGTTCACAGGGGGCTCGGTTTGGCTACACCTTC.

The V call is TRBV7-2, the J call TRBJ1-1; D not certain. Germline assignment: CDR1 SGHTA and CDR2 FQGNSA. The germline V and J ends were trimmed by 5 bases and 6 bases, with 19 bases remaining between them. The CDR3 is 15 amino acids. CDR3 nucleotide sequence: TGTGCCAGCAGCCCCTCCCGGAGTGAACACTCTGAAGCTTTCTTT. Its protein product is CASSPSRSEHSEAFF. Looking up the rest from reference TRBV7-2 and TRBJ1-1 gives the full variable domain: GAGVSQSPSNKVTEKGKDVELRCDPISGHTALYWYRQSLGQGLEFLIYFQGNSAPDKSGLPSDRFSAERTGGSVSTLTIQRTQQEDSAVYLCASSPSRSEHSEAFFGQGTRLTVV.